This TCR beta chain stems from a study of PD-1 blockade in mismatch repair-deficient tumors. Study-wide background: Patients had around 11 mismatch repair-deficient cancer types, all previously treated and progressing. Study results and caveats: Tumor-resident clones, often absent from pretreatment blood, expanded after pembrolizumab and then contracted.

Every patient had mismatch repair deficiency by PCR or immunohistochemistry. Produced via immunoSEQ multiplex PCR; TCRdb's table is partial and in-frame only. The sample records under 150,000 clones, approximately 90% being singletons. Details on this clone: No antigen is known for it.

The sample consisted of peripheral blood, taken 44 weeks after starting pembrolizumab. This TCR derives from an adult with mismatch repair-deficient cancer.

CDR3 sequence reads: CASSAPWLGAGANVLTF. Here the CDR3 DNA reads TGTGCCAGCAGTGCACCATGGCTGGGCGCTGGGGCCAACGTCCTGACTTTC. The chain couples TRBV28 to TRBJ2-6; D call uncertain. The V gene lost 5 bases and the J gene lost 2 bases, with 16 bases spanning the gap. The length of the CDR3 is 17 residues. The germline gives CDR1 MDHEN, CDR2 SYDVKM.